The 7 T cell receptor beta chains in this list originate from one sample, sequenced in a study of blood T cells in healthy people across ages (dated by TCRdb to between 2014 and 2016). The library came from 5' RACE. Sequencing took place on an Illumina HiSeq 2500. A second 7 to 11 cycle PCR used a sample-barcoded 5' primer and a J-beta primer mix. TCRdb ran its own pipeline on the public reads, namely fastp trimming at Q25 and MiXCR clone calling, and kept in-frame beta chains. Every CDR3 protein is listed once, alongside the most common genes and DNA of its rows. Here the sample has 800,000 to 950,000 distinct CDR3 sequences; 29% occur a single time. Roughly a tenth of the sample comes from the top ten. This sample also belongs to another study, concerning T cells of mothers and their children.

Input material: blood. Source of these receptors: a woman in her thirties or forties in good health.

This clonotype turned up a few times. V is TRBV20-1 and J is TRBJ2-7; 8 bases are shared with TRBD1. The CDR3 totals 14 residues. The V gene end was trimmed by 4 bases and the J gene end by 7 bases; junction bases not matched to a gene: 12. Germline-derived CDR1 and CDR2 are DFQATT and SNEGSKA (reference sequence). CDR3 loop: CSAKDRDPHNEQYF. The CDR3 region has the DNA TGCAGTGCTAAGGACAGGGACCCACACAATGAGCAGTACTTC.

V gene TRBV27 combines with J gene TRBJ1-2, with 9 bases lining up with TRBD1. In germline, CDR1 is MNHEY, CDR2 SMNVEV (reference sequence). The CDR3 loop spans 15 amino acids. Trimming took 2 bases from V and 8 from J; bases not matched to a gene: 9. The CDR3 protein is CASSLSRDRARGYTF. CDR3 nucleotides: TGTGCCAGCAGTTTAAGCAGGGACAGGGCACGAGGCTACACCTTC.

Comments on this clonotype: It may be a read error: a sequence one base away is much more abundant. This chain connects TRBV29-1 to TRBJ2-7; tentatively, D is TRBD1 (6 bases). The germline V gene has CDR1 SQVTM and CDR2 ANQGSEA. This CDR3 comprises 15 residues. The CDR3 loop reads CSVRSARGFSYEQCF. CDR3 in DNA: TGCAGCGTCCGCTCCGCCAGGGGCTTCTCCTACGAGCAGTGCTTC.

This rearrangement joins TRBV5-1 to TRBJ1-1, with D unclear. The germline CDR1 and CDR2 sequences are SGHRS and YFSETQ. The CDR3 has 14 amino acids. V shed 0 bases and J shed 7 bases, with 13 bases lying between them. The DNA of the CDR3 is TGCGCCAGCAGCTTGGCGAGCACCAGTAATGAAGCTTTCTTT. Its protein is CASSLASTSNEAFF.

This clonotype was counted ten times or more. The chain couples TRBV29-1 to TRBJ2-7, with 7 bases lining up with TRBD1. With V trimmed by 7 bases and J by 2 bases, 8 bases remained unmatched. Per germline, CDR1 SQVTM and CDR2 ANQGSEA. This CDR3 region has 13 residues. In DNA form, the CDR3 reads TGCAGCGCTCGGACAGGCTCGACCTACGAGCAGTACTTC. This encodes CSARTGSTYEQYF.

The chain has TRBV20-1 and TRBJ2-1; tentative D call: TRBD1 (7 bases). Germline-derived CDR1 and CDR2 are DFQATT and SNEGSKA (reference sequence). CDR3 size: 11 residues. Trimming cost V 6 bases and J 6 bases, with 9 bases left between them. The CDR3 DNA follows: TGCAGTGCCCAGGGGGGCAATGAGCAGTTCTTC. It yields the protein CSAQGGNEQFF.

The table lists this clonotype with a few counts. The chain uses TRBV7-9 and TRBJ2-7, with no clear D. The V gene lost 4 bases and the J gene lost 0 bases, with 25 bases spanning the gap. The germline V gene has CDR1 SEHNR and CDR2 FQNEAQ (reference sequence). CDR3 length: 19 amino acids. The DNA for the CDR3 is TGTGCCAGCAGCTCCCTCATAGCTCCGGAGCCGACTCTCTCCTACGAGCAGTACTTC. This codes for CASSSLIAPEPTLSYEQYF.